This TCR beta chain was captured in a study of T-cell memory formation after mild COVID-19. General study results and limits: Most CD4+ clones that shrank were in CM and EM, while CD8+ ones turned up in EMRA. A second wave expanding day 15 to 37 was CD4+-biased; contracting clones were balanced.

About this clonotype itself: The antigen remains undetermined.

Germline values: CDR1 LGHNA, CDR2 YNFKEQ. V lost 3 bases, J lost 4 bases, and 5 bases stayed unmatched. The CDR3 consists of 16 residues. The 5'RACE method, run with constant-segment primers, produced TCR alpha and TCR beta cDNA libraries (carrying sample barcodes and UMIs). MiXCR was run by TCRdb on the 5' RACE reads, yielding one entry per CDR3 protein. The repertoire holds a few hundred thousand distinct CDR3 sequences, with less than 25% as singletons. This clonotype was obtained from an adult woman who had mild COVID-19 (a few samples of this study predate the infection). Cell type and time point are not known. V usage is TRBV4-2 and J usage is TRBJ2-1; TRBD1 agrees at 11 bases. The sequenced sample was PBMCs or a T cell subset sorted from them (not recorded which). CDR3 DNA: TGTGCCAGCAGCCAGGTGGGACAGGGGGTTTACAATGAGCAGTTCTTC. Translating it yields CASSQVGQGVYNEQFF.